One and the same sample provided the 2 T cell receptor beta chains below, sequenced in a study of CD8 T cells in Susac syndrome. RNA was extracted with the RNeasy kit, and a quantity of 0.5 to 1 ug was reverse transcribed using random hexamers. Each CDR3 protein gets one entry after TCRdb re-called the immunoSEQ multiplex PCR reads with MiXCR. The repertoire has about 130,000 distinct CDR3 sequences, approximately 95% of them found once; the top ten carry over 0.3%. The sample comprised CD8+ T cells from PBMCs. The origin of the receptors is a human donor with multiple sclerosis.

CDR3 DNA sequence: TGTGCCAGCAGTGGACCGCCCCTGGCGTCCGGGGAGCTGTTTTTT. Its protein is CASSGPPLASGELFF. V and J are TRBV6-1 and TRBJ2-2; D is undetermined. The germline V gene encodes CDR1 MNHNS and CDR2 SASEGT. This CDR3 is 15 amino acids long. V lost 4 bases, J lost 6 bases, and 15 bases lay in between.

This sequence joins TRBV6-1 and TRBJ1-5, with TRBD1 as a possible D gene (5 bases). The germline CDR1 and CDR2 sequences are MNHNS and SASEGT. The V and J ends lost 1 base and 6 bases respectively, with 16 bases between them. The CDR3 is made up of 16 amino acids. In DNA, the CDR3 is TGTGCCAGCAGTGAAGTCTGGGGGAAAGTTGGTCAGCCCCAGCATTTT. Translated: CASSEVWGKVGQPQHF.